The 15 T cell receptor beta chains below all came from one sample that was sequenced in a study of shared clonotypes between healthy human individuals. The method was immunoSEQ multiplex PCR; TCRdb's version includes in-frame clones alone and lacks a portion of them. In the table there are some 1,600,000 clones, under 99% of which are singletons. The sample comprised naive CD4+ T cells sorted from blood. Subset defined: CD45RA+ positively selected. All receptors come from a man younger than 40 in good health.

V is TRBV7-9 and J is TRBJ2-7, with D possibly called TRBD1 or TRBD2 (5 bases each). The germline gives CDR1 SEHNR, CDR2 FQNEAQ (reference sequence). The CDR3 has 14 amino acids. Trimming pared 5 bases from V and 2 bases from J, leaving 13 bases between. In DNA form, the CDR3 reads TGTGCCAGCAGCCCCCCGGGGCCGACCTACGAGCAGTACTTC. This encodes CASSPPGPTYEQYF.

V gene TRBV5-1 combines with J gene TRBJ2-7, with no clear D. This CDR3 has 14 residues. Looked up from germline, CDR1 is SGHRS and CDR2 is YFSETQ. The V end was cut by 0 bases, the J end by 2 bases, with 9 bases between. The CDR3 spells CASSLVVSAYEQYF. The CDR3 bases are TGCGCCAGCAGCTTGGTTGTCAGCGCCTACGAGCAGTACTTC.

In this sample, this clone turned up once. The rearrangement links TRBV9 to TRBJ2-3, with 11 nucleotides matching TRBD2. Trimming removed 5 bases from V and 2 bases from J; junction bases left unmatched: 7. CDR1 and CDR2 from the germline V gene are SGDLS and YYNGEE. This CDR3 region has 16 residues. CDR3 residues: CASREGTSGHTDTQYF. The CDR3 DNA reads TGTGCCAGCAGAGAAGGGACTAGCGGACACACAGATACGCAGTATTTT.

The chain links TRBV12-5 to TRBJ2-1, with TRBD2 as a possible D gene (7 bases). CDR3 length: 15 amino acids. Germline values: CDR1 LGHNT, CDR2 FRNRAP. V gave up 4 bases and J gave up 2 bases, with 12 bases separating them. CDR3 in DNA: TGTGCTAGTGGTTGGGTCGGGGGGCCCTACAATGAGCAGTTCTTC. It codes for CASGWVGGPYNEQFF.

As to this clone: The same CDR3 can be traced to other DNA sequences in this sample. The DNA for the CDR3 is TGCAGCGTTGTTCGCGACACAGATACGCAGTATTTT. It specifies CSVVRDTDTQYF. The chain links TRBV29-1 to TRBJ2-3; no reliable D call. Germline CDR1 SQVTM, CDR2 ANQGSEA. CDR3 size: 12 residues. Trimming took 4 bases from V and 2 from J, leaving 7 bases between them.

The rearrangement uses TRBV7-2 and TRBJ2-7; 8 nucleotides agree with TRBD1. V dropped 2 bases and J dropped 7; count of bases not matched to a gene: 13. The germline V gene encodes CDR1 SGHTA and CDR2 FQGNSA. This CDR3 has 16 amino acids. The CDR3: CASSLQGAGRGGEQYF. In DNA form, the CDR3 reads TGTGCCAGCAGCTTACAGGGGGCGGGCCGCGGCGGGGAGCAGTACTTC.

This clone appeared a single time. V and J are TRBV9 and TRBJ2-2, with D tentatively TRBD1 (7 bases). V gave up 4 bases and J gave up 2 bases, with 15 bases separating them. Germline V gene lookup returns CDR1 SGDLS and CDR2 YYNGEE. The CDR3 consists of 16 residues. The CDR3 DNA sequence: TGTGCCAGCAGCTCAAGGGGGGACAGAAACACCGGGGAGCTGTTTTTT. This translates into CASSSRGDRNTGELFF.

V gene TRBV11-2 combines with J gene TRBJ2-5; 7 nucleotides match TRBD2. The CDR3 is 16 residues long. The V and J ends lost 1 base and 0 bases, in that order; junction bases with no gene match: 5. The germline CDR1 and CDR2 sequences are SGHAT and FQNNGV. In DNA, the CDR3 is TGTGCCAGCAGCTTAGGGGCGGGAGCAAACCAAGAGACCCAGTACTTC. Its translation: CASSLGAGANQETQYF.

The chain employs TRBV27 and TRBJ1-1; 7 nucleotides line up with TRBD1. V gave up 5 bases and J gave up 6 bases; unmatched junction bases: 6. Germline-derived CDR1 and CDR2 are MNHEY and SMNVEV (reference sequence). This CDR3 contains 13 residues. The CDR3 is CASSPGGGAEAFF. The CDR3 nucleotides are TGTGCCAGCAGTCCAGGGGGGGGCGCTGAAGCTTTCTTT.

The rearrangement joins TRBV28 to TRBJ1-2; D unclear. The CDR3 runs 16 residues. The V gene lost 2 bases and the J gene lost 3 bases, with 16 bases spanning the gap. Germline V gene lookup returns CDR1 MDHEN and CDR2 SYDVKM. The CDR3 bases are TGTGCCAGCAGTTTACTGGTTTCCGATAGCTACTATGGCTACACCTTC. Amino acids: CASSLLVSDSYYGYTF.

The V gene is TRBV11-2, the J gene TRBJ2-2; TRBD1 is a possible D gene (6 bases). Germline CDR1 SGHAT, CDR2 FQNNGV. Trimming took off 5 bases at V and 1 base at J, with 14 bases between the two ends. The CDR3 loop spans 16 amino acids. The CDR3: CASSRQTGRNTGELFF. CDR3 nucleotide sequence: TGTGCCAGCAGCCGCCAAACAGGGAGGAACACCGGGGAGCTGTTTTTT.

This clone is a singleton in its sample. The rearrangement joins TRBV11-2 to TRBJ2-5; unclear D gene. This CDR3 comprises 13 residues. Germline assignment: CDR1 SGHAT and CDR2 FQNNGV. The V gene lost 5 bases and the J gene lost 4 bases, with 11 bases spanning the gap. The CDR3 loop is CASSTGVGETQYF. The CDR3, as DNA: TGTGCCAGCAGCACTGGGGTTGGAGAGACCCAGTACTTC.

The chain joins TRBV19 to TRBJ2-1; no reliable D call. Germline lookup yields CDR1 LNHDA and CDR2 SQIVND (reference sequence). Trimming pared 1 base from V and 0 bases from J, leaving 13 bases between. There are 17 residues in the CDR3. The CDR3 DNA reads TGTGCCAGTAGTATAGTGAGGACGGGCAGCTCCTACAATGAGCAGTTCTTC. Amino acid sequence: CASSIVRTGSSYNEQFF.

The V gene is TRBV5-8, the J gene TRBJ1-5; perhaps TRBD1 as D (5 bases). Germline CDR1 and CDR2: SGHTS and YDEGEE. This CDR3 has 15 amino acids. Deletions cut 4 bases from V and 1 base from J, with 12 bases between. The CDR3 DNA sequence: TGTGCCAGCAGCCCGACCGGGGGGAGCAATCAGCCCCAGCATTTT. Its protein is CASSPTGGSNQPQHF.

The CDR3 DNA sequence: TGTGCCAGCAGTTTAGGGACTAGCTATGAGCAGTTCTTC. Its translation is CASSLGTSYEQFF. The chain carries TRBV28 and TRBJ2-1, with 9 bases that match TRBD2. Looked up from germline, CDR1 is MDHEN and CDR2 is SYDVKM. V gave up 2 bases and J gave up 8 bases; unmatched junction bases: 1. The CDR3 is 13 amino acids.